This TCR beta chain was documented in a study of T cell changes during pregnancy in multiple sclerosis. The CDR3 has 15 amino acids. Per the germline V gene, CDR1 is MNHEY and CDR2 is SMNVEV (reference sequence). Losses at the gene ends were 5 bases for V and 6 bases for J; bases not matched to a gene: 10. The assay was immunoSEQ multiplex PCR, and TCRdb's table has in-frame clones only and misses some. This table has roughly 51,000 clones, 94% appearing once. The specimen comprised CD8+ T cells from peripheral blood mononuclear cells, sampled before pregnancy. The J gene is TRBJ2-7, the V gene TRBV27, with 10 bases matching TRBD1. The source of this sequence is a female donor with multiple sclerosis, enrolled in a pregnancy study. CDR3 DNA sequence: TGTGCCAGCAGTAGCCGACAGGGGGCCGTCTCCGAGCAGTACTTC. Translating gives CASSSRQGAVSEQYF.